This paragraph reports one TCR beta chain. This sample was taken from a study of blood T cell repertoires in COVID-19. Germline lookup yields CDR1 MNHNY and CDR2 SVGAGI (reference sequence). V was pared by 7 bases and J by 6 bases, with 14 bases of the junction left unmatched. This CDR3 is 16 amino acids long. The data were produced by immunoSEQ multiplex PCR, yet TCRdb's version contains in-frame clones alone and is incomplete. The sample holds about 240,000 clones, approximately 82% seen once. J is TRBJ2-2 and V is TRBV6-6, with 7 nucleotides matching TRBD2. This receptor was taken from a woman under 30 with acute or convalescent COVID-19. The source material was peripheral blood. The chain's CDR3 is CASTYAGGRGAGELFF. CDR3 DNA: TGTGCCAGCACCTACGCTGGGGGGAGGGGTGCCGGGGAGCTGTTTTTT.